These T cell receptor beta chains were read from a single sample in a study of cytomegalovirus exposure and HLA in healthy donors. Some clones are missing from TCRdb's copy, which holds only in-frame ones; the method was immunoSEQ multiplex PCR. The sample shows about 150,000 clones, 70% to 85% of them seen only once. The sample comprised PBMCs. Every receptor here comes from a man in his fifties in good health and CMV-seropositive. Each CDR3 is given without its conserved first and last residue. Clone size is stated in some rows and not others, as once, few, many or a class when expanded.

NA	TRBV7-6	NA	ASSLEVPRTGTYEQY
NA	TRBV27	TRBJ2-2	ASSSDRVGTGELF
NA	TRBV27	TRBJ2-7	ASSLSGGGGAYEQY
NA	TRBV30	TRBJ2-1	AWSEGRRQVNNEQF
NA	TRBV19	TRBJ1-4	ASTAPGVNEKLF
NA	TRBV5-1	TRBJ1-4	ASSLGPAGEKLF
NA	TRBV5-1	TRBJ1-2	ASSLREPNYGYT
NA	TRBV28	TRBJ1-2	ASSVAGGNGYT
few	TRBV6-5	TRBJ1-1	ASSYRGGEAF
NA	TRBV5-8	TRBJ1-1	ASSPRVGNTEAF
NA	TRBV11-2	TRBJ2-6	ASSLLFGGGGSGANVLT